A single sample is the source of the 28 T cell receptor beta chains below, sequenced in a study of vaccination and CD4 T cells after COVID-19. With the Oncomine TCR Beta short-read assay, DNA from cultured CD4+ T cells was sequenced. TCRdb ran MiXCR on the PCR reads and lists one entry per CDR3 protein. The profile shows under 9,000 distinct CDR3 sequences, approximately 50% of them singletons. Their cognate antigens are unknown. Treatment defined: roughly nine-day PBMC culture with coronavirus spike peptide pools or control peptides (ViraFEST assay). Sequenced: CD4+ T cells from blood, cultured in vitro. These receptors came from a human donor who had recovered from COVID-19.

The chain carries TRBV10-3 and TRBJ2-2; TRBD2 is a possible D gene (6 bases). Trimming stripped 4 bases from V and 4 bases from J, with 13 bases between. This CDR3 has 15 amino acids. The germline CDR1 and CDR2 sequences are ENHRY and SYGVKD. The CDR3 nucleotides are TGTGCCATCAGTGGGCGGGAAGGTGGCACCGGGGAGCTGTTTTTT. It translates to CAISGREGGTGELFF.

This clonotype showed up just a few times. The rearrangement links TRBV7-8 to TRBJ2-7, with D perhaps matching TRBD2 (5 bases). This CDR3 is 14 amino acids long. The V and J ends lost 5 bases and 1 base respectively, with 12 bases between them. CDR1 is SGHVS and CDR2 is FQNEAQ in the germline V gene. In nucleotides, the CDR3 is TGTGCCAGCAGCCCGAGGGAGTATTCCTACGAGCAGTACTTC. The encoded protein is CASSPREYSYEQYF.

The chain combines TRBV20-1 with TRBJ2-4; TRBD2 matches at 8 bases. The CDR3 sequence is 12 residues long. Trimming at V came to 6 bases and at J to 6 bases, leaving 4 bases not matched to a gene. CDR1 is DFQATT, CDR2 SNEGSKA, per germline (reference sequence). CDR3 residues: CSAGLVRNIQYF. The CDR3 DNA sequence: TGCAGTGCGGGACTAGTTAGAAACATTCAGTACTTC.

This clonotype has more than one count but fewer than ten. The chain combines TRBV7-3 with TRBJ2-3; 8 bases line up with TRBD1. V gave up 8 bases and J gave up 2 bases; unmatched junction bases: 3. The length of the CDR3 is 13 residues. Germline V lookup: CDR1 SGHTA, CDR2 FQGTGA. The CDR3 reads CASRTGPTDTQYF. The DNA for the CDR3 is TGTGCCAGCCGGACAGGGCCCACAGATACGCAGTATTTT.

This clonotype has a handful of counts. This chain joins TRBV2 and TRBJ2-3; 7 nucleotides line up with TRBD2. The CDR3 contains 14 residues. Per the germline V gene, CDR1 is SNHLY and CDR2 is FYNNEI. Trimming at V came to 6 bases and at J to 4 bases, leaving 7 bases not matched to a gene. CDR3: CASRSGLESDTQYF. CDR3 DNA: TGTGCCAGCAGATCTGGACTAGAGTCAGATACGCAGTATTTT.

Only a few counts were recorded for this clonotype. The rearrangement links TRBV20-1 to TRBJ2-4; 12 bases fit TRBD1. Germline V gene sequence: CDR1 DFQATT, CDR2 SNEGSKA (reference sequence). Germline trimming cut 6 bases from V and 2 bases from J; bases unmatched to any gene: 5. This CDR3 region has 15 residues. The CDR3 spells CSADGTGGSKNIQYF. The DNA for the CDR3 is TGCAGTGCGGACGGGACAGGGGGCTCCAAAAACATTCAGTACTTC.

V usage is TRBV20-1 and J usage is TRBJ2-3; D is unresolved. Germline V lookup: CDR1 DFQATT, CDR2 SNEGSKA (reference sequence). Deletions cut 6 bases from V and 2 bases from J, with 9 bases between. The CDR3 is 12 amino acids. The CDR3 reads CSADTYTDTQYF. CDR3 coding DNA: TGCAGTGCAGACACTTACACAGATACGCAGTATTTT.

The rearrangement uses TRBV7-3 and TRBJ2-1; 9 bases map to TRBD1. This CDR3 comprises 16 residues. Germline CDR1 SGHTA, CDR2 FQGTGA. V was pared by 5 bases and J by 4 bases, with 9 bases of the junction left unmatched. CDR3 loop: CASSTAGTGLYNEQFF. CDR3 nucleotide sequence: TGTGCCAGCAGCACCGCGGGGACAGGGCTTTACAATGAGCAGTTCTTC. Supplemented by reference TRBV7-3 and TRBJ2-1, the full variable domain reads GAGVSQTPSNKVTEKGKYVELRCDPISGHTALYWYRQSLGQGPEFLIYFQGTGAADDSGLPNDRFFAVRPEGSVSTLKIQRTERGDSAVYLCASSTAGTGLYNEQFFGPGTRLTVL.

The table lists this clonotype with a count of one. This sequence joins TRBV4-1 and TRBJ2-3, with a possible D match to TRBD2 (7 bases). Germline V gene lookup returns CDR1 MGHRA and CDR2 YSYEKL. V was clipped by 4 bases and J by 2 bases, with 13 bases between them. CDR3 size: 15 residues. CDR3 amino acids: CASSPQGRDTDTQYF. The CDR3 coding sequence is TGCGCCAGCAGCCCTCAGGGGAGGGACACAGATACGCAGTATTTT.

DNA of the CDR3: TGTGCCAGCAGTGTGGACAGGGCCAGCACAGATACGCAGTATTTT. Its translation: CASSVDRASTDTQYF. The J gene is TRBJ2-3, the V gene TRBV2; 8 bases align to TRBD1. After removal of 4 bases from V and 0 bases from J, the junction contained 3 bases not matched to a gene. CDR3 size: 15 residues. Germline V CDR1 and CDR2: SNHLY, FYNNEI.

The chain has TRBV12-3 or TRBV12-4 and TRBJ2-3, with D uncertain. CDR3 size: 16 residues. V was trimmed by 2 bases and J by 2 bases, leaving 14 bases between them. CDR3 DNA: TGTGCCAGCAGTTTATGGGCCGGCTTCTACACAGATACGCAGTATTTT. Its translation is CASSLWAGFYTDTQYF.

The chain links TRBV4-2 to TRBJ2-7; no clear D gene. CDR1 and CDR2 (germline): LGHNA, YNFKEQ. This CDR3 comprises 18 residues. Trimming cost V 1 base and J 3 bases, with 22 bases left between them. As DNA, the CDR3 is TGTGCCAGCAGCCAAGGGACGACTGAGTCTTGGTCCCACTACGAGCAGTACTTC. It specifies CASSQGTTESWSHYEQYF.

The chain couples TRBV27 to TRBJ2-5; no clear D. The CDR3 loop spans 11 amino acids. Germline V lookup: CDR1 MNHEY, CDR2 SMNVEV (reference sequence). V lost 0 bases and J 5 bases, leaving 1 base between the germline ends. The CDR3 loop is CASSLSETQYF. The CDR3 DNA is TGTGCCAGCAGTTTATCGGAGACCCAGTACTTC.

This clonotype was counted between two and nine times. The gene calls are TRBV4-2 and TRBJ1-5, with TRBD1 matching 8 bases. This CDR3 has 16 residues. V dropped 3 bases and J dropped 6; count of bases not matched to a gene: 10. Germline V gene data show CDR1 as LGHNA and CDR2 as YNFKEQ. The CDR3 DNA reads as TGTGCCAGCAGCCAGGAACCGGGACAGGCAATTCAGCCCCAGCATTTT. Translating it yields CASSQEPGQAIQPQHF.

The chain has TRBV24-1 and TRBJ1-2; D gene unclear. This CDR3 is built from 12 residues. Germline V gives CDR1 KGHDR, CDR2 SFDVKD. Trimming pared 4 bases from V and 3 bases from J, leaving 5 bases between. CDR3 bases: TGTGCCACCAGTGAGGGGTACTATGGCTACACCTTC. Amino acids: CATSEGYYGYTF.

The V call is TRBV19, the J call TRBJ2-7; 10 bases map to TRBD2. The CDR3 runs to 16 residues. Germline trimming cut 6 bases from V and 7 bases from J; bases unmatched to any gene: 15. Germline V CDR1 and CDR2: LNHDA, SQIVND (reference sequence). Here the CDR3 reads CASSGVESGRAREQYF. CDR3 in DNA: TGTGCCAGTAGCGGGGTGGAAAGCGGGAGGGCCAGGGAGCAGTACTTC.

CDR3 in amino acids: CASSQGSGNYGYTF. The DNA for the CDR3 is TGTGCCAGCAGTCAGGGTTCCGGGAACTATGGCTACACCTTC. The J gene is TRBJ1-2, the V gene TRBV6-2 or TRBV6-3, with D tentatively TRBD1 (5 bases). Trimming took 5 bases from V and 2 from J, leaving 12 bases between them. The CDR3 consists of 14 residues. Per germline, CDR1 MNHEY and CDR2 SVGEGT.

This chain uses TRBV20-1 with TRBJ1-3, with 11 positions matching TRBD1. The CDR3 loop spans 18 amino acids. The J segment lost 7 bases and the V segment lost 1 base, leaving 15 bases of the junction unmatched. Germline CDR1 and CDR2: DFQATT and SNEGSKA (reference sequence). The DNA for the CDR3 is TGCAGTGCTAGAGGATTTAGACCGGGACAGGGGGAGTCGAACACCATATATTTT. Encoded protein: CSARGFRPGQGESNTIYF.

The DNA of the CDR3 is TGTGCCAGCAGTGGACAGCGGGACCCTGGCTACACCTTC. Translated: CASSGQRDPGYTF. The chain has TRBV2 and TRBJ1-2, with D perhaps matching TRBD1 (5 bases). V was shortened by 4 bases and J by 7 bases, with 13 bases between the two germline ends. This CDR3 region has 13 residues. Germline V gene sequence: CDR1 SNHLY, CDR2 FYNNEI.

This clonotype was found a few times. The chain couples TRBV6-5 to TRBJ1-1; D is possibly TRBD1 (6 bases). The CDR3 is 15 residues long. Trimming stripped 2 bases from V and 1 base from J, with 11 bases between. The germline CDR1 and CDR2 sequences are MNHEY and SVGAGI. The CDR3 DNA reads as TGTGCCAGCAGTTACCCCAGGGGAGGGAACACTGAAGCTTTCTTT. Residues: CASSYPRGGNTEAFF.

The chain employs TRBV18 and TRBJ2-7; 15 nucleotides match TRBD2. This CDR3 has 19 amino acids. Germline V gene lookup returns CDR1 KGHSH and CDR2 LQKENI. The V and J ends lost 6 bases and 0 bases, in that order; junction bases with no gene match: 12. The CDR3, as DNA: TGTGCCAGCTCCGCCAGGGCCGGGACTAGCGGGAGGAGCTCCTACGAGCAGTACTTC. It encodes CASSARAGTSGRSSYEQYF.

CDR3 region: CASSQDPVLLIYGYTF. DNA for the CDR3: TGTGCCAGCAGCCAAGACCCGGTCCTACTAATCTATGGCTACACCTTC. The chain couples TRBV4-2 to TRBJ1-2; D remains ambiguous. The germline V gene has CDR1 LGHNA and CDR2 YNFKEQ. V lost 0 bases to trimming and J lost 4 bases, with 15 bases between them. The CDR3 covers 16 residues.

As to this clonotype: The DNA is omitted, as the CDR3 cannot be located on it reliably, and the CDR3 follows TCRdb's listing. V and J are TRBV20-1 and TRBJ2-3; the table gives TRBD2 as D, unverified against the DNA. Counting both end residues, the CDR3 totals 16 amino acids. Germline V gives CDR1 DFQATT, CDR2 SNEGSKA (reference sequence). The CDR3 region is CSAATSGRIVTDTQYF.

This clonotype has a handful of counts. V gene TRBV27 combines with J gene TRBJ1-1; no definite D call. This CDR3 spans 13 amino acids. Trimming took 0 bases from V and 3 from J, leaving 5 bases between them. The V gene's germline CDR1 is MNHEY and CDR2 SMNVEV (reference sequence). CDR3 nucleotide sequence: TGTGCCAGCAGTTTATCAGTCCACACTGAAGCTTTCTTT. It specifies CASSLSVHTEAFF.

This clonotype has just a few counts. The chain carries TRBV6-1 and TRBJ2-3; TRBD1 or TRBD2 may be the D gene (6 bases each). Germline CDR1 reads MNHNS; CDR2 reads SASEGT. The CDR3 extends over 15 amino acids. Trimming cost V 5 bases and J 4 bases, with 16 bases left between them. The CDR3 DNA reads as TGTGCCAGCAGTCCCCGATTGGGGGGCTCAGATACGCAGTATTTT. Translation: CASSPRLGGSDTQYF.

This clonotype was counted only a few times. CDR3 protein: CAWSRTDNQPQHF. The CDR3 nucleotides are TGTGCCTGGAGTCGGACAGACAATCAGCCCCAGCATTTT. The chain couples TRBV30 to TRBJ1-5; D might be TRBD1 (6 bases). This CDR3 has 13 residues. Trimming took 2 bases from V and 3 from J, leaving 8 bases between them. CDR1 is GTSNPN and CDR2 is SVGIG in the germline V gene (reference sequence). Looking up the rest from reference TRBV30 and TRBJ1-5 gives the full variable domain: SQTIHQWPATLVQPVGSPLSLECTVEGTSNPNLYWYRQAAGRGLQLLFYSVGIGQISSEVPQNLSASRPQDRQFILSSKKLLLSDSGFYLCAWSRTDNQPQHFGDGTRLSIL.

The V and J genes are TRBV19 and TRBJ2-5, with TRBD1 as a possible D gene (6 bases). The CDR3 has 14 residues. Germline loops: CDR1 LNHDA, CDR2 SQIVND (reference sequence). The V end was cut by 5 bases, the J end by 7 bases, with 17 bases between. The CDR3 sequence is CASSQGGGVGTQYF. The DNA of the CDR3 is TGTGCCAGTAGTCAGGGTGGGGGCGTTGGGACCCAGTACTTC.

This clonotype was detected a few times. V is TRBV7-9 and J is TRBJ1-2; no definite D call. V was clipped by 0 bases and J by 2 bases, with 7 bases between them. The V gene's germline CDR1 is SEHNR and CDR2 FQNEAQ (reference sequence). The length of the CDR3 is 14 residues. The CDR3 loop is CASSLAPRNYGYTF. In DNA, the CDR3 is TGTGCCAGCAGCTTAGCCCCACGCAACTATGGCTACACCTTC.